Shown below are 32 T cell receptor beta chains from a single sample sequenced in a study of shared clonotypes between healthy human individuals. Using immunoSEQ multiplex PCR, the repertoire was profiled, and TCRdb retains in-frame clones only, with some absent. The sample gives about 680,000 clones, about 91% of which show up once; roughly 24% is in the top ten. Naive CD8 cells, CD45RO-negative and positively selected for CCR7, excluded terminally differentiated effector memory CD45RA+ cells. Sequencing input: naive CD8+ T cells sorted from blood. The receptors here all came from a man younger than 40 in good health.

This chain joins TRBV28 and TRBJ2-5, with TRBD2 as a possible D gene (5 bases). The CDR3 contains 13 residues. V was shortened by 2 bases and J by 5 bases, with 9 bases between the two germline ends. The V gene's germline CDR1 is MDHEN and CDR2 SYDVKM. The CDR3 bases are TGTGCCAGCAGTTTAGAGGGCGGCGAGACCCAGTACTTC. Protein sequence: CASSLEGGETQYF.

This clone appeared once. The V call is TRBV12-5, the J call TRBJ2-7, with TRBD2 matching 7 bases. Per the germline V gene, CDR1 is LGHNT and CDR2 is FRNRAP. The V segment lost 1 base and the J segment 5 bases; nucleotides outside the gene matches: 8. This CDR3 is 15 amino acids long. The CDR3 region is CASGLDPAGVNEQYF. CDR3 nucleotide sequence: TGTGCTAGTGGTTTGGACCCCGCGGGAGTGAACGAGCAGTACTTC.

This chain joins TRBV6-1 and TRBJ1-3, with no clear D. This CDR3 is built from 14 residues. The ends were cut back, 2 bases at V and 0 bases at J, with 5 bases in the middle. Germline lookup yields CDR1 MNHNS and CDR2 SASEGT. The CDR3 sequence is CASSENGSGNTIYF. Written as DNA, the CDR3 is TGTGCCAGCAGTGAAAACGGCTCTGGAAACACCATATATTTT.

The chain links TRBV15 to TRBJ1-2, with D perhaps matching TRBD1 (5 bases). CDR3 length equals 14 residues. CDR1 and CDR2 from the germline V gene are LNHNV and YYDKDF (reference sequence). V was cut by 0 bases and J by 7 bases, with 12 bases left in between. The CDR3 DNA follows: TGTGCCACCAGCAGAGAAGGGCAGGGTTCTGGCTACACCTTC. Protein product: CATSREGQGSGYTF.

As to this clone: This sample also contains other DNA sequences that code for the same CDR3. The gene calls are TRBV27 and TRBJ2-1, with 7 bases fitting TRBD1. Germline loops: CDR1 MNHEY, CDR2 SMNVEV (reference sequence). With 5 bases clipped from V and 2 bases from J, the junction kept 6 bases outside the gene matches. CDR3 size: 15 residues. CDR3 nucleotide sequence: TGTGCCAGCAGTCTCGGGACAGCGCCCTACAATGAGCAGTTCTTC. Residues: CASSLGTAPYNEQFF.

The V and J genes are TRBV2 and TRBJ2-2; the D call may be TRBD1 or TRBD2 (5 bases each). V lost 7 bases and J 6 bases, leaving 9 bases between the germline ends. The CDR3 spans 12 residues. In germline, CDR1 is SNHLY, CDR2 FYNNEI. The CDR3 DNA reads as TGTGCCAGCATGGGGGATGCCGGGGAGCTGTTTTTT. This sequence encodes CASMGDAGELFF.

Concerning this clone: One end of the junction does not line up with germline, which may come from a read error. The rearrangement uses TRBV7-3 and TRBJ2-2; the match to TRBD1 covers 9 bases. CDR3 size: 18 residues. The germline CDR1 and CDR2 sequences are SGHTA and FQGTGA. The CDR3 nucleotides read TGTGCCAGCAGCCTAACCCCGGACAGGGGCAGAAACACCGGGGAGCTGTTTTTT. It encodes CASSLTPDRGRNTGELFF. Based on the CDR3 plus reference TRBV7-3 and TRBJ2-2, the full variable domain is GAGVSQTPSNKVTEKGKYVELRCDPISGHTALYWYRQSLGQGPEFLIYFQGTGAADDSGLPNDRFFAVRPEGSVSTLKIQRTERGDSAVYLCASSLTPDRGRNTGELFFGEGSRLTVL.

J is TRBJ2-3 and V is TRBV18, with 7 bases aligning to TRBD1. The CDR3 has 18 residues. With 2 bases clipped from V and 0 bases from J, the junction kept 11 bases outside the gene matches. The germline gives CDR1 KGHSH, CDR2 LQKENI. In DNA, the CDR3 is TGTGCCAGCTCACCAATATCTCTAGTGGGACAGAGCACAGATACGCAGTATTTT. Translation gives CASSPISLVGQSTDTQYF.

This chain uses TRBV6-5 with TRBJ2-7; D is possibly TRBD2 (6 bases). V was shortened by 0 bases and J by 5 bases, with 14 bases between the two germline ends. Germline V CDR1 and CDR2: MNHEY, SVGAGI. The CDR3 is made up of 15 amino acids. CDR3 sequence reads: CASSYSIQGGDEQYF. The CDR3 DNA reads TGTGCCAGCAGTTACTCGATCCAGGGCGGGGACGAGCAGTACTTC.

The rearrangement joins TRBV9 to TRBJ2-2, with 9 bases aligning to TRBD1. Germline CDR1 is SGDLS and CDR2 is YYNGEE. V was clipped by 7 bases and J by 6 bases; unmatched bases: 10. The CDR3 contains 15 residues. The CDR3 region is CASCSGQGRAGELFF. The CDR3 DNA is TGTGCCAGCTGCTCGGGACAGGGTAGGGCCGGGGAGCTGTTTTTT.

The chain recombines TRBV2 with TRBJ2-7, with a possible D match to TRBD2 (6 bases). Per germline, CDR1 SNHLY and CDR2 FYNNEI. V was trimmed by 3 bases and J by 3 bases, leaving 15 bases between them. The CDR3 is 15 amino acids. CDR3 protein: CASSDGSGNVYEQYF. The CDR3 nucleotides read TGTGCCAGCAGTGATGGTAGCGGCAACGTCTACGAGCAGTACTTC.

The CDR3 loop is CASSLEGEEAFF. In DNA form, the CDR3 reads TGTGCCAGCTCACTCGAGGGGGAAGAAGCTTTCTTT. This chain uses TRBV18 with TRBJ1-1; possible D gene TRBD1, 6 bases. The CDR3 runs 12 residues. Germline lookup yields CDR1 KGHSH and CDR2 LQKENI. V gave up 4 bases and J gave up 8 bases, with 11 bases separating them.

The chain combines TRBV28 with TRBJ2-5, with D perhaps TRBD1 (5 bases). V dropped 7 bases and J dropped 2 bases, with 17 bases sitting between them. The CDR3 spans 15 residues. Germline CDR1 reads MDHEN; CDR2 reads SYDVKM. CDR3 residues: CASNPARTGQETQYF. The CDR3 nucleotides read TGTGCCAGCAACCCAGCCCGTACAGGTCAAGAGACCCAGTACTTC.

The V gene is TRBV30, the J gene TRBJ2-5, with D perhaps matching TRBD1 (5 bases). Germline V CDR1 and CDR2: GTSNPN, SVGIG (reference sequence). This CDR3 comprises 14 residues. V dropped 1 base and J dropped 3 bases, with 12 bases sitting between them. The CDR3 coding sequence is TGTGCCTGGAGTGGACAGTTCCCTAAAGAGACCCAGTACTTC. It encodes CAWSGQFPKETQYF. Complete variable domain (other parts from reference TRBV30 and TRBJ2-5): SQTIHQWPATLVQPVGSPLSLECTVEGTSNPNLYWYRQAAGRGLQLLFYSVGIGQISSEVPQNLSASRPQDRQFILSSKKLLLSDSGFYLCAWSGQFPKETQYFGPGTRLLVL.

DNA of the CDR3: TGTGCCAGCAACCCGTACAGAACCTCACGCGAGCAGTACTTC. Protein product: CASNPYRTSREQYF. The chain employs TRBV6-1 and TRBJ2-7; D gene unclear. V was cut by 7 bases and J by 6 bases, with 19 bases left in between. Germline V gene sequence: CDR1 MNHNS, CDR2 SASEGT. This CDR3 region has 14 residues.

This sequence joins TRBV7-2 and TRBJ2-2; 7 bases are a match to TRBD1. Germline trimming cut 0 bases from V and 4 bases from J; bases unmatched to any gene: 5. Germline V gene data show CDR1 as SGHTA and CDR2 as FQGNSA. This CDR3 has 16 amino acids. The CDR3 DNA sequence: TGTGCCAGCAGCTTAGCACAGGGGATGGGCACCGGGGAGCTGTTTTTT. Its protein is CASSLAQGMGTGELFF.

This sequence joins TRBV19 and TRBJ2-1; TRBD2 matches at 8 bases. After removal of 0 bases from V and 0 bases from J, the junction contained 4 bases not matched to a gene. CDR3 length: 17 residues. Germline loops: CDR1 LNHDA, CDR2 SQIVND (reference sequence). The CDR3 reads CASSIEASGFSYNEQFF. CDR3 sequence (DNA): TGTGCCAGTAGTATAGAAGCTAGCGGGTTCTCCTACAATGAGCAGTTCTTC. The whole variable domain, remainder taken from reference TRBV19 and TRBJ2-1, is DGGITQSPKYLFRKEGQNVTLSCEQNLNHDAMYWYRQDPGQGLRLIYYSQIVNDFQKGDIAEGYSVSREKKESFPLTVTSAQKNPTAFYLCASSIEASGFSYNEQFFGPGTRLTVL.

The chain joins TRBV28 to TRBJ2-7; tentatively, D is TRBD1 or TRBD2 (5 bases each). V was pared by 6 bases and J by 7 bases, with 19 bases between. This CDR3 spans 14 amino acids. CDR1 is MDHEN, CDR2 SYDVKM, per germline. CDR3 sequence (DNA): TGTGCCAGCAGGTACCGGGACGGGACGTGGGAGCAGTACTTC. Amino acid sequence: CASRYRDGTWEQYF.

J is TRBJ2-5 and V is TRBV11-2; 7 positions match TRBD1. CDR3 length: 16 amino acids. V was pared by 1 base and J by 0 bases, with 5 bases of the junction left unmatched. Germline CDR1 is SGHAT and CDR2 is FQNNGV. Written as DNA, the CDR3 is TGTGCCAGCAGCTTAGGCCAGGGACAGAACCAAGAGACCCAGTACTTC. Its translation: CASSLGQGQNQETQYF. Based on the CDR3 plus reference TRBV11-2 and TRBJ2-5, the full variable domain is EAGVAQSPRYKIIEKRQSVAFWCNPISGHATLYWYQQILGQGPKLLIQFQNNGVVDDSQLPKDRFSAERLKGVDSTLKIQPAKLEDSAVYLCASSLGQGQNQETQYFGPGTRLLVL.

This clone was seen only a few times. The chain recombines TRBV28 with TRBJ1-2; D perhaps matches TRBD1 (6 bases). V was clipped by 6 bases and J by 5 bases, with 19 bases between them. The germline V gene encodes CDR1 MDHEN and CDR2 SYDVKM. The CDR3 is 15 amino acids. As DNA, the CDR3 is TGTGCCAGCAGCCTTGCCAGGGGTACTAGGTATGGCTACACCTTC. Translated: CASSLARGTRYGYTF.

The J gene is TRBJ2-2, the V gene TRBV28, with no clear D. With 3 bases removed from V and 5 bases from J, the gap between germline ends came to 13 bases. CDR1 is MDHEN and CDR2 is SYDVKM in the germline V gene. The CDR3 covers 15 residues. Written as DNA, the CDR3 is TGTGCCAGCAGTTTTGCGGACCTACGGACCGGGGAGCTGTTTTTT. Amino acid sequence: CASSFADLRTGELFF.

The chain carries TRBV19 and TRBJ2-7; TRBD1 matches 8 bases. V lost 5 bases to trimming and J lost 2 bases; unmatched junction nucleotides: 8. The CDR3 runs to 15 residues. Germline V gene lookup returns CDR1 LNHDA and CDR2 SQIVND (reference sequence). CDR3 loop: CASSVSGTGAYEQYF. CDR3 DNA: TGTGCCAGTAGTGTTTCCGGGACAGGTGCCTACGAGCAGTACTTC. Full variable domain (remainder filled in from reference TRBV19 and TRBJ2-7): DGGITQSPKYLFRKEGQNVTLSCEQNLNHDAMYWYRQDPGQGLRLIYYSQIVNDFQKGDIAEGYSVSREKKESFPLTVTSAQKNPTAFYLCASSVSGTGAYEQYFGPGTRLTVT.

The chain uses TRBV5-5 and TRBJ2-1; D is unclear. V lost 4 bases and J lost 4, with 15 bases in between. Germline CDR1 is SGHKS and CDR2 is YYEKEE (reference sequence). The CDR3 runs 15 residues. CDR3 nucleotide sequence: TGTGCCAGCAGCCCCACCAACGAGAGGTACAATGAGCAGTTCTTC. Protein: CASSPTNERYNEQFF.

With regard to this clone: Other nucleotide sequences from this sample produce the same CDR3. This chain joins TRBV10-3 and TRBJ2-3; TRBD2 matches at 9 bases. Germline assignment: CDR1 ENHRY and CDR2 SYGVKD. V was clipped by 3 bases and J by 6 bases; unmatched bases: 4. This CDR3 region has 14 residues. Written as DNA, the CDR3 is TGTGCCATCAGTGATGCGGGAGGGCCCGATACGCAGTATTTT. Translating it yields CAISDAGGPDTQYF.

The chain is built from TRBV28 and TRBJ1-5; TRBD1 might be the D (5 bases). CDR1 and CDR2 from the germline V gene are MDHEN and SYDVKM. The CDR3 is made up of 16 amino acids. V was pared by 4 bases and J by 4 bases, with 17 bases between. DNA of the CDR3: TGTGCCAGCAGTTCCCTCCGGCGGGGGGAGAATCAGCCCCAGCATTTT. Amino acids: CASSSLRRGENQPQHF.

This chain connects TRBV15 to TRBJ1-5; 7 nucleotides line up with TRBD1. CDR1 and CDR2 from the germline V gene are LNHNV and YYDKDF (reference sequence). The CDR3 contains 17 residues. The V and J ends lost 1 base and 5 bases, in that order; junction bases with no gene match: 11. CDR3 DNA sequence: TGTGCCACCAGCAGAGTTCCCGACAGGGTGGGAGATCAGCCCCAGCATTTT. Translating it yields CATSRVPDRVGDQPQHF.

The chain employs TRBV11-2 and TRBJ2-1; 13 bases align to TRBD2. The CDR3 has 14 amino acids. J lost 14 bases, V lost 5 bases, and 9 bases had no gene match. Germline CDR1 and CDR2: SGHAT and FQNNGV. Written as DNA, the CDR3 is TGTGCCAGCAGCCCCGGGACTAGCGGGGCAGGGGAGTTCTTC. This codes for CASSPGTSGAGEFF.

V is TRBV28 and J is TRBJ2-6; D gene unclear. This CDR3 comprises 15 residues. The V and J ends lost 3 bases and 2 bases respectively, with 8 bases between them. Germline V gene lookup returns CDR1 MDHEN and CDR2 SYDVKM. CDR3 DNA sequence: TGTGCCAGCAGTTTCGGGCGGCCTGGGGCCAACGTCCTGACTTTC. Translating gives CASSFGRPGANVLTF.

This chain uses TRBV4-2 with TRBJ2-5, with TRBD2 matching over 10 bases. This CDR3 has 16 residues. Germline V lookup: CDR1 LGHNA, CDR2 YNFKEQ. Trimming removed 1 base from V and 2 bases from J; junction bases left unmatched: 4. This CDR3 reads CASSQGGLAAQETQYF. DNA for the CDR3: TGTGCCAGCAGCCAAGGAGGACTAGCGGCGCAAGAGACCCAGTACTTC.

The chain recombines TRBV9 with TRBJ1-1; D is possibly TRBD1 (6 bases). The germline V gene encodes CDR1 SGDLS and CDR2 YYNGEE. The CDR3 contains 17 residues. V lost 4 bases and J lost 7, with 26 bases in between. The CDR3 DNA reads TGTGCCAGCAGCCCCCGAGGACAGTCTTCGGGGAGGGGTGAAGCTTTCTTT. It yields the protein CASSPRGQSSGRGEAFF. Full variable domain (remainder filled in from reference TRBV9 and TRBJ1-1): DSGVTQTPKHLITATGQRVTLRCSPRSGDLSVYWYQQSLDQGLQFLIQYYNGEERAKGNILERFSAQQFPDLHSELNLSSLELGDSALYFCASSPRGQSSGRGEAFFGQGTRLTVV.

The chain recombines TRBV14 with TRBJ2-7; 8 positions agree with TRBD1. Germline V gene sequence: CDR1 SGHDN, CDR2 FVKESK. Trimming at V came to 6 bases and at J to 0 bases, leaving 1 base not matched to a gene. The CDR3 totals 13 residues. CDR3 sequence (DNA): TGTGCCAGCAGGACAGGGGACTCCTACGAGCAGTACTTC. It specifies CASRTGDSYEQYF.

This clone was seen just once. The DNA for the CDR3 is TGTGCCAGCAGTCACACCGGCAGGTTGAATCAGCCCCAGCATTTT. Translated: CASSHTGRLNQPQHF. The rearrangement joins TRBV6-5 to TRBJ1-5; D remains unclear. V lost 5 bases to trimming and J lost 4 bases, with 15 bases between them. From germline, CDR1 is MNHEY and CDR2 SVGAGI. This CDR3 has 15 amino acids.